The rows below give T cell receptor beta chains drawn from one sample of a study of OX40 agonist ivuxolimab in advanced cancers. Sequenced by immunoSEQ multiplex PCR; TCRdb stores in-frame clones only, minus some. Of 35,000 to 50,000 clones listed, about 88% are singletons. The sequencing used CD4+ or CD8+ T cells sorted from blood, collected in a trial of the OX40 agonist ivuxolimab. These receptors originate from an adult with an advanced solid tumor such as melanoma, head and neck, liver or kidney cancer. Both conserved end residues are part of each CDR3. D genes are given only for firm matches. Expanded clones get a size class; other rows say once, few or many, or leave the size out.

CDR3 protein	CDR3 DNA	D gene	clone size	V gene	J gene
CSVGDRASYEQYF	TGCAGCGTTGGGGACCGGGCCTCCTACGAGCAGTACTTC	NA	NA	TRBV29-1	TRBJ2-7
CASSPKVGGLADTQYF	TGCGCCAGCAGCCCCAAAGTCGGCGGCCTCGCAGATACGCAGTATTTT	NA	NA	TRBV4-1	TRBJ2-3
CASSPVLGNQPQHF	TGTGCCAGCAGTCCCGTTCTGGGCAATCAGCCCCAGCATTTT	NA	NA	TRBV27	TRBJ1-5
CASSTGQRTDTQYF	TGTGCCAGTAGTACCGGACAACGCACAGATACGCAGTATTTT	NA	NA	TRBV19	TRBJ2-3
CAIWDPGDGQFF	TGTGCCATATGGGACCCGGGGGATGGGCAGTTCTTC	NA	NA	TRBV30	TRBJ2-1
CASSEAPGQVEQYF	TGTGCCAGCAGTGAAGCTCCGGGACAGGTAGAGCAGTACTTC	TRBD1	few	TRBV6-1	TRBJ2-7
CASRTGTGNTEAFF	TGTGCCAGCCGAACCGGGACAGGGAACACTGAAGCTTTCTTT	TRBD1	NA	TRBV27	TRBJ1-1
CASSLGAHTDTQYF	TGTGCCAGCAGCTTAGGGGCCCACACAGATACGCAGTATTTT	NA	NA	TRBV7-6	TRBJ2-3
CASTPGLASNEQFF	TGTGCCAGTACCCCTGGACTAGCATCCAATGAGCAGTTCTTC	TRBD2	NA	TRBV19	TRBJ2-1
CASSQEGLAGVNTGELFF	TGCGCCAGCAGCCAAGAGGGACTAGCGGGAGTAAACACCGGGGAGCTGTTTTTT	TRBD2	NA	TRBV4-1	TRBJ2-2
CASSLVLNEKLFF	TGTGCCAGCAGCTTGGTTTTAAATGAAAAACTGTTTTTT	NA	NA	TRBV11-2	TRBJ1-4
CASSYSSTDTQYF	TGTGCCAGCAGTTACTCTAGCACAGATACGCAGTATTTT	NA	NA	TRBV27	TRBJ2-3
CASSPGTGGKDTQYF	TGCGCCAGCAGCCCTGGGACAGGGGGCAAAGATACGCAGTATTTT	TRBD1	NA	TRBV5-1	TRBJ2-3
CASSPGGSTDTQYF	TGCGCCAGCAGCCCCGGGGGGAGCACAGATACGCAGTATTTT	TRBD2	NA	TRBV4-1	TRBJ2-3
CASSPRDRVATDTQYF	TGTGCCAGCAGCCCACGGGACAGGGTAGCCACAGATACGCAGTATTTT	TRBD1	NA	TRBV7-8	TRBJ2-3
CASSWGGMNTEAFF	TGTGCCAGCAGCTGGGGGGGGATGAACACTGAAGCTTTCTTT	NA	NA	TRBV27	TRBJ1-1
CATARTGEVTEAFF	TGTGCCACCGCCCGGACGGGGGAGGTGACTGAAGCTTTCTTT	NA	NA	TRBV28	TRBJ1-1
CASSPDPYRRYQPQHF	TGTGCCAGCAGCCCGGACCCTTACCGGAGGTATCAGCCCCAGCATTTT	NA	NA	TRBV5-5	TRBJ1-5
CSVSGLAGGRRYEQYF	TGCAGCGTTTCTGGACTAGCGGGAGGCAGGAGATACGAGCAGTACTTC	TRBD2	few	TRBV29-1	TRBJ2-7
CASSVLGGPYEQYF	TGTGCCAGTAGTGTACTAGGGGGGCCCTACGAGCAGTACTTC	NA	NA	TRBV19	TRBJ2-7
CASSHWFGGTNGYTF	TGCGCCAGCAGCCATTGGTTTGGAGGGACTAATGGCTACACCTTC	NA	large	TRBV4-1	TRBJ1-2
CASSDPGGVLDEQFF	TGCGCCAGCAGCGACCCCGGGGGGGTCTTGGATGAGCAGTTCTTC	TRBD2	NA	TRBV10-1	TRBJ2-1
CASSLGTEMNTEAFF	TGTGCCAGCAGTTTGGGGACAGAAATGAACACTGAAGCTTTCTTT	TRBD1	NA	TRBV27	TRBJ1-1
CATSRTDLSTGELFF	TGTGCCACCAGCAGGACCGACTTAAGCACCGGGGAGCTGTTTTTT	NA	NA	TRBV15	TRBJ2-2
CAYSGTGTEKLFF	TGTGCCTACTCCGGGACAGGGACGGAAAAACTGTTTTTT	TRBD1	NA	TRBV30	TRBJ1-4
CASSPTGQGIYEAFF	TGTGCCAGCTCACCAACGGGGCAGGGGATTTATGAAGCTTTCTTT	NA	NA	TRBV18	TRBJ1-1
CASSWTSGETTDTQYF	TGTGCCAGCAGCTGGACTAGCGGGGAGACCACAGATACGCAGTATTTT	TRBD2	once	TRBV11-2	TRBJ2-3
CATWPSGSWETQYF	TGTGCCACCTGGCCTAGCGGGAGTTGGGAGACCCAGTACTTC	TRBD2	NA	TRBV10-3	TRBJ2-5
CASSPLGNTEAFF	TGCGCCAGCAGCCCCTTGGGGAACACTGAAGCTTTCTTT	NA	once	TRBV4-1	TRBJ1-1
CASSLGQGSTEAFF	TGCGCCAGCAGCTTAGGGCAGGGGTCCACTGAAGCTTTCTTT	NA	NA	TRBV5-1	TRBJ1-1
CASVGGTGVGYGYTF	TGTGCCAGCGTCGGAGGAACAGGGGTCGGGTATGGCTACACCTTC	TRBD1	NA	TRBV5-4	TRBJ1-2
CASSEEVRATYEQYF	TGTGCCAGCAGTGAAGAGGTCAGGGCCACCTACGAGCAGTACTTC	NA	NA	TRBV2	TRBJ2-7